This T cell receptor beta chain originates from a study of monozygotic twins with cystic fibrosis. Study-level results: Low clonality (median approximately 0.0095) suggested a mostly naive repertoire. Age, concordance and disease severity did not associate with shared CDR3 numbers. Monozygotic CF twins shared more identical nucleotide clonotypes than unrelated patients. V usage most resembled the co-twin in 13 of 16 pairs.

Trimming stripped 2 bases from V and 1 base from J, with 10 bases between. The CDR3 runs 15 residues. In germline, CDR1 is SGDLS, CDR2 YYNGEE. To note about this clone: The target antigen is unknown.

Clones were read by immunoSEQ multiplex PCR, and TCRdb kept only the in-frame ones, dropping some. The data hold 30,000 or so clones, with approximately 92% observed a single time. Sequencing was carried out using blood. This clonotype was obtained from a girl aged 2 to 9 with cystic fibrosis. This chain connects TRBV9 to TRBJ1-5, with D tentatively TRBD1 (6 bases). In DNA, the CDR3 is TGTGCCAGCAGCGTTGGGGGCTCAAGCAATCAGCCCCAGCATTTT. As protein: CASSVGGSSNQPQHF. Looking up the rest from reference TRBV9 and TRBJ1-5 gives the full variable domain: DSGVTQTPKHLITATGQRVTLRCSPRSGDLSVYWYQQSLDQGLQFLIQYYNGEERAKGNILERFSAQQFPDLHSELNLSSLELGDSALYFCASSVGGSSNQPQHFGDGTRLSIL.